These T cell receptor beta chains were read from a single sample in a study of blood T cell repertoires in COVID-19. Method: immunoSEQ multiplex PCR; TCRdb's copy keeps in-frame clones and lacks some. In the table there are approximately 250,000 clones, 75% to 95% of which are singletons. The sample comprised PBMCs or T cells enriched from blood (not recorded which). Source of these receptors: a man aged 35-49 years who had been exposed to COVID-19. CDR3s include the opening cysteine and the closing phenylalanine or tryptophan. A D gene is named only where the DNA matches it firmly. A clone size is listed for some rows: how often the clone was seen (once, few, many), or a class if it is expanded.

V gene	D gene	clone size	J gene	CDR3 DNA	CDR3 protein
TRBV6-5	.	.	TRBJ2-5	TGTGCCAGCAGTTATGGTCCCGGGAGCCGGGAGACCCAGTACTTC	CASSYGPGSRETQYF
TRBV10-1	.	.	TRBJ2-1	TGCGCCAGCAGTGAAGCGGGGACAACGTACAATGAGCAGTTCTTC	CASSEAGTTYNEQFF
TRBV27	.	few	TRBJ2-2	TGTGCCAGTTCTAACACCGGGGAGCTGTTTTTT	CASSNTGELFF
TRBV28	TRBD1	.	TRBJ1-4	TGTGCCAGCCGGGACAGGAGCCGGGGAAAACTGTTTTTT	CASRDRSRGKLFF
TRBV5-1	.	.	TRBJ1-4	TGCGCCAGCAGCTTCGGGGGGCGTCTGTTTTTT	CASSFGGRLFF
TRBV10-1	.	.	TRBJ2-7	TGCGCCAGCAGTGACGACTCCAGCTACGAGCAGTACTTC	CASSDDSSYEQYF
TRBV3-1/TRBV3-2	.	.	TRBJ1-6	TGTGCCAGCAGCCAAGGCGCGGCCTGGGCACCCCTCCACTTT	CASSQGAAWAPLHF
TRBV19	TRBD2	once	TRBJ2-7	TGTGCCAGTAGTGACCGGACTAGCGGGAGAGGCTCCTACGAGCAGTACTTC	CASSDRTSGRGSYEQYF
TRBV3-1/TRBV3-2	TRBD2	.	TRBJ2-5	TGTGCCAGCAGCCAAGGGACTAGCGGCGCGCAAGAGACCCAGTACTTC	CASSQGTSGAQETQYF
TRBV30	.	.	TRBJ1-1	TGTGCCCGGTTACGGGGGAACACTGAAGCTTTCTTT	CARLRGNTEAFF
TRBV12-5	.	once	TRBJ1-1	TGTGCTAGTGGTCCACAGGGGAACACTGAAGCTTTCTTT	CASGPQGNTEAFF
TRBV11-3	TRBD1	.	TRBJ2-1	TGTGCCAGCAGCTCCGGTTTTACCAGGGGGAATGAGCAGTTCTTC	CASSSGFTRGNEQFF
TRBV28	TRBD1	.	TRBJ1-5	TGTGCCAGCAGTTTATCGCACAGGGGGAACCAGCCCCAGCATTTT	CASSLSHRGNQPQHF
TRBV7-9	TRBD1	.	TRBJ1-1	TGTGCCAGCAGCCGGTCACAGGGGGTGAACACTGAAGCTTTCTTT	CASSRSQGVNTEAFF
TRBV19	.	.	TRBJ2-1	TGTGCCAGTAGCGGCGGGACCGAAAAAAGGCAGTTCTTC	CASSGGTEKRQFF
TRBV10-3	.	.	TRBJ2-7	TGTGCCATCAGGACTTCCTACGAGCAGTACTTC	CAIRTSYEQYF
TRBV9	.	once	TRBJ2-7	TGTGCCAGCAGCGTAGCGGGAGATAATTACGAGCAGTACTTC	CASSVAGDNYEQYF
TRBV5-1	.	.	TRBJ2-2	TGCGCCAGCAGGCCCGGGACACATAACACCGGGGAGCTGTTTTTT	CASRPGTHNTGELFF
TRBV3-1/TRBV3-2	.	.	TRBJ2-2	TGTGCCAGCAGCCAAGATTTAAATACTGGGGAGCTGTTTTTT	CASSQDLNTGELFF
TRBV29-1	TRBD2	.	TRBJ2-1	TGCAGCGTTGAGCCCCGGGAGGAGGGTGATGAGCAGTTCTTC	CSVEPREEGDEQFF
TRBV20-1	.	.	TRBJ1-4	TGCAGTGCTAGAGTATCCGAAAAACTGTTTTTT	CSARVSEKLFF
TRBV7-8	.	.	TRBJ1-6	TGTGCCAGCAGCTTTCAGGATAATTCACCCCTCCACTTT	CASSFQDNSPLHF
TRBV7-3	.	.	TRBJ2-3	TGTGCCAGCAGCTTAACGGGGCAGAGCACAGATACGCAGTATTTT	CASSLTGQSTDTQYF
TRBV9	TRBD1	.	TRBJ1-5	TGTGCCAGCAGCGTAGGACAGGGAATCAATCAGCCCCAGCATTTT	CASSVGQGINQPQHF
TRBV11-3	TRBD2	.	TRBJ2-2	TGTGCCAGCAGCTTAGTCCTAGCGGGAAACACCGGGGAGCTGTTTTTT	CASSLVLAGNTGELFF
TRBV28	TRBD1	.	TRBJ2-2	TGTGCCAGCAGTTTGCTTCCCGGACAGGGGGCTTCCGGGGAGCTGTTTTTT	CASSLLPGQGASGELFF
TRBV27	.	.	TRBJ1-2	TGTGCCAGCAGTCCGTACCCCTTGGGAGGCTATGGCTACACCTTC	CASSPYPLGGYGYTF
TRBV6-5	TRBD1	.	TRBJ1-5	TGTGCCACGAGACAGGGACCCAATCAGCCCCAGCATTTT	CATRQGPNQPQHF
TRBV27	.	.	TRBJ2-3	TGTGCCAGTCGCCGGAGCACAGATACGCAGTATTTT	CASRRSTDTQYF
TRBV7-3	.	.	TRBJ1-1	TGTGCCAGCAGGAGGGGGATGAACACTGAAGCTTTCTTT	CASRRGMNTEAFF
TRBV29-1	.	once	TRBJ1-4	TGCAGCGTTGATTCGGGGGGAAATGAAAAACTGTTTTTT	CSVDSGGNEKLFF
TRBV19	.	.	TRBJ2-5	TGTGCCAGTAGTAACAGACAGGCACAGGACCAAGAGACCCAGTACTTC	CASSNRQAQDQETQYF
TRBV5-4	TRBD1	.	TRBJ2-3	TGTGCCAGCGGCTCCCGTGCTCAGGGGGCAAGAACAGATACGCAGTATTTT	CASGSRAQGARTDTQYF
TRBV5-5	.	.	TRBJ2-5	TGTGCCAGCAGCAACCGGGTAGGAGAGACCCAGTACTTC	CASSNRVGETQYF
TRBV19	.	.	TRBJ1-4	TGTGCCAGTAGTGGGGCTTGGGAAAAACTGTTTTTT	CASSGAWEKLFF
TRBV7-9	.	.	TRBJ1-1	TGTGCCAGCAGCTACGAGACAGATCTGAACACTGAAGCTTTCTTT	CASSYETDLNTEAFF
TRBV6-5	.	once	TRBJ1-2	TGTGCCAGCAGTTACTCGGACAGAACTAACTATGGCTACACCTTC	CASSYSDRTNYGYTF
TRBV10-3	TRBD1	.	TRBJ1-5	TGTGCCATCAGTGTAGGGACAGATAATCAGCCCCAGCATTTT	CAISVGTDNQPQHF
TRBV12-3/TRBV12-4	.	.	TRBJ1-1	TGTGCCAGCAGTTTAATCTCTGAAGCTTTCTTT	CASSLISEAFF
TRBV27	TRBD1	once	TRBJ2-7	TGTGCCAGCAGTTTAGGGACAGACCTCTACGAGCAGTACTTC	CASSLGTDLYEQYF
TRBV11-2	.	.	TRBJ2-5	TGTGCCAGCAGCTTAAGGAGGGGTCAAGAGACCCAGTACTTC	CASSLRRGQETQYF
TRBV28	TRBD1	.	TRBJ2-7	TGTGCCAGCAGTTCCGGGACAGCTATATACGAGCAGTACTTC	CASSSGTAIYEQYF
TRBV29-1	.	.	TRBJ2-7	TGCAGCGTTGCGGTTGGTTACGAGCAGTACTTC	CSVAVGYEQYF
TRBV5-4	.	.	TRBJ1-1	TGTGCCAGCAGCTTTCCGTCCGGGACTGAAGCTTTCTTT	CASSFPSGTEAFF
TRBV5-1	TRBD1	.	TRBJ2-1	TGCGCCAGCAGCCCTAGGACAGGGAGCAATGAGCAGTTCTTC	CASSPRTGSNEQFF
TRBV28	.	.	TRBJ1-3	TGTGCCAGCAGTTTCGGGGGGCGAAATTATGGAAACACCATATATTTT	CASSFGGRNYGNTIYF
TRBV11-2	TRBD2	once	TRBJ2-7	TGTGCCAGCAGCTTGCCTAGCGGGAGTGGGGGAACCTACGAGCAGTACTTC	CASSLPSGSGGTYEQYF
TRBV25-1	.	.	TRBJ1-2	TGTGCCAGCACCCAGGGGAGTGATGGCTACACCTTC	CASTQGSDGYTF
TRBV28	.	.	TRBJ2-5	TGTGCCAGCAGTTTGACCGGGGGAAAGACCCAGTACTTC	CASSLTGGKTQYF
TRBV13	.	.	TRBJ2-7	TGTGCCAGTAGCTTCCTGGGGCTAGGAGCCGAGCAGTACTTC	CASSFLGLGAEQYF
TRBV19	TRBD1	.	TRBJ2-5	TGTGCCAGTAGTCTCCCGGGACAGGGTGAGACCCAGTACTTC	CASSLPGQGETQYF
TRBV11-3	.	.	TRBJ2-1	TGTGCCAGCAGCTTTATGGCGGGATGGGCCTACAATGAGCAGTTCTTC	CASSFMAGWAYNEQFF
TRBV11-1	TRBD2	once	TRBJ2-1	TGTGCCAACAGCCGGACTAGCGGGATCTACAATGAGCAGTTCTTC	CANSRTSGIYNEQFF
TRBV5-4	TRBD2	.	TRBJ2-1	TGTGCCAGCCTAGCGGCCTTAGGGGATGAGCAGTTCTTC	CASLAALGDEQFF
TRBV27	.	.	TRBJ1-2	TGTGCCAGCAGTTTATGGGGCGGTTCAAACTATGGCTACACCTTC	CASSLWGGSNYGYTF
TRBV27	TRBD2	.	TRBJ2-7	TGTGCCAGCAGTTTCCTCGGGACTAGCGGGAGTGTCCCACCTACGAGACAGTACTTC	CASSFLGTSGSVPPTRQYF
TRBV7-9	.	.	TRBJ2-7	TGTGCCAGCAGCTTGCCGGGACAAACCTACGAGCAGTACTTC	CASSLPGQTYEQYF
TRBV9	.	once	TRBJ2-1	TGTGCCAGCAGGGGACAAGGACGTGAAGCGGGGCCCGATGAGCAGTTCTTC	CASRGQGREAGPDEQFF
TRBV19	TRBD1	.	TRBJ2-7	TGTGCCAGTAGTACCGGACAGGGGTTTGTCGAGCAGTACTTC	CASSTGQGFVEQYF